This T cell receptor (beta chain) was sequenced during a study of blood T cell repertoires in COVID-19. For the study at large: Researchers got acute and convalescent COVID-19 samples from the United States, Italy and Spain. T cells, B-cell-depleted T cells, or PBMCs provided the cDNA or gDNA that served as material.

Clones were sequenced by immunoSEQ multiplex PCR, and TCRdb holds only the in-frame ones, with some missing. The sample lists 440,000 or so clones, 89% occurring once. CDR1 KGHSH and CDR2 LQKENI come from the germline V gene. V lost 1 base to trimming and J lost 0 bases, with 7 bases between them. This CDR3 has 15 residues. This TCR came from a woman aged 35 to 49 with COVID-19, enrolled during active disease. The sample was peripheral blood. This sequence joins TRBV18 and TRBJ1-3; D remains unclear. In DNA, the CDR3 is TGTGCCAGCTCACCACGGCTCATCTCTGGAAACACCATATATTTT. Encoded protein: CASSPRLISGNTIYF.